The 20 T cell receptor beta chains below come from one sample, sequenced in a study of T cells after yellow fever vaccination. TCRdb fed the 5' RACE reads into MiXCR, producing one record per CDR3 protein. The sample has roughly 500,000 distinct CDR3 sequences, approximately 21% seen once. Sequenced material: PBMCs, taken 15 days after the yellow fever booster vaccination. The receptors shown here come from a man aged 30 to 39 who received the YFV17D yellow fever vaccine.

This clonotype has more than one count but fewer than ten. The chain couples TRBV4-3 to TRBJ2-7, with D possibly being TRBD1 (6 bases). Trimming left V 0 bases short and J 4 bases short, with 13 bases between. The CDR3 sequence is 15 residues long. The germline gives CDR1 LGHNA, CDR2 YSLEER. The CDR3 nucleotides are TGCGCCAGCAGCCAAGATGTAGCAGGGGCATACGAGCAGTACTTC. Translation gives CASSQDVAGAYEQYF.

This clonotype was counted only a few times. The V and J genes are TRBV7-2 and TRBJ1-2; 8 bases line up with TRBD1. This CDR3 contains 13 residues. The germline V gene encodes CDR1 SGHTA and CDR2 FQGNSA. V shed 5 bases, J shed 8 bases, and the junction held 7 bases outside the gene matches. The CDR3 nucleotides read TGTGCCAGCAGCCCGCGGACAGGGAAAGGCTACACCTTC. Protein sequence: CASSPRTGKGYTF.

The chain carries TRBV6-1 and TRBJ2-1; unclear D gene. The CDR3 covers 13 residues. With 4 bases removed from V and 6 bases from J, the gap between germline ends came to 10 bases. CDR1 and CDR2 from the germline V gene are MNHNS and SASEGT. The CDR3 bases are TGTGCCAGCAGTGCATATTGGGTCAATGAGCAGTTCTTC. The encoded protein is CASSAYWVNEQFF.

This clonotype was seen only a few times. The rearrangement links TRBV10-2 to TRBJ2-1, with 7 nucleotides matching TRBD1. Germline loops: CDR1 WSHSY, CDR2 SAAADI. The trim removed 5 bases at V and 9 bases at J, leaving 1 base unmatched. This CDR3 has 11 residues. CDR3 in DNA: TGCGCCAGCAGTCGACAGGGTGAGCAGTTCTTC. Amino acid sequence: CASSRQGEQFF.

The rearrangement uses TRBV3-1 and TRBJ1-1, with D hard to call. The germline V gene encodes CDR1 LGHDT and CDR2 YNNKEL (reference sequence). This CDR3 has 15 residues. The V end lost 1 base, the J end lost 0 bases, and 9 bases lay between the germline ends. The CDR3 region is CASSQGAAVNTEAFF. In DNA, the CDR3 is TGTGCCAGCAGCCAAGGTGCAGCAGTGAACACTGAAGCTTTCTTT.

V gene TRBV18 combines with J gene TRBJ2-7; D possibly uses TRBD1 or TRBD2 (5 bases each). The V gene lost 4 bases and the J gene lost 2 bases, with 18 bases spanning the gap. Germline-derived CDR1 and CDR2 are KGHSH and LQKENI. The CDR3 loop spans 16 amino acids. This CDR3 reads CASSLLRDPLAYEQYF. As DNA, the CDR3 is TGTGCCAGCTCACTCCTCCGGGACCCCTTAGCCTACGAGCAGTACTTC.

The chain couples TRBV20-1 to TRBJ2-1; tentative D call: TRBD2 (6 bases). This CDR3 is 11 amino acids long. Germline CDR1 is DFQATT and CDR2 is SNEGSKA (reference sequence). Trimming removed 5 bases at V and 9 bases at J, with 11 bases between. The CDR3 protein is CSARGSGEQFF. The DNA of the CDR3 is TGCAGTGCTCGGGGGTCGGGTGAGCAGTTCTTC.

The DNA of the CDR3 is TGTGCCAGCAGCTACCGGGACCTAGGGGGCAATGAGCAGTTCTTC. This translates into CASSYRDLGGNEQFF. The chain combines TRBV5-8 with TRBJ2-1; maybe TRBD1 (6 bases). Germline V gene lookup returns CDR1 SGHTS and CDR2 YDEGEE. V shed 3 bases and J shed 6 bases, with 16 bases lying between them. The CDR3 sequence is 15 residues long.

The chain links TRBV29-1 to TRBJ2-3; 11 bases match TRBD2. V dropped 7 bases and J dropped 4; count of bases not matched to a gene: 19. CDR3 length: 18 residues. Germline CDR1 SQVTM, CDR2 ANQGSEA. The CDR3 reads CSAMPGNSGRAIPDTQYF. CDR3 in DNA: TGCAGCGCCATGCCCGGGAATAGCGGGAGGGCCATCCCAGATACGCAGTATTTT.

The chain employs TRBV5-6 and TRBJ2-7; 9 bases agree with TRBD2. Germline values: CDR1 SGHDT, CDR2 YYEEEE. The V gene end was trimmed by 3 bases and the J gene end by 2 bases; junction bases not matched to a gene: 6. The CDR3 covers 15 residues. This chain's CDR3 is CASSWAGGPTYEQYF. The CDR3 DNA follows: TGTGCCAGCAGCTGGGCGGGAGGGCCCACCTACGAGCAGTACTTC.

J is TRBJ2-1 and V is TRBV3-1; TRBD1 matches at 7 bases. CDR3 length: 17 amino acids. The ends lost 4 bases at V and 0 bases at J; junction bases unmatched: 9. Germline CDR1 is LGHDT and CDR2 is YNNKEL (reference sequence). The CDR3 here is CASSPSTGAPSYNEQFF. The DNA of the CDR3 is TGTGCCAGCAGCCCCTCAACAGGGGCTCCCTCCTACAATGAGCAGTTCTTC.

This clonotype was seen a few times. This rearrangement joins TRBV21-1 to TRBJ2-7; TRBD1 was called by the table and not checked on the DNA. TRBV21-1 is noted as a pseudogene. This CDR3 is 16 amino acids long. The CDR3 sequence is CASRGTLDTLTYEQYF. CDR3 DNA sequence: TGTGCCAGCAGAGGGACATTGGACACTCTAACCTACGAGCAGTACTTC.

This clonotype was seen more than once but under ten times. The chain has TRBV5-1 and TRBJ2-1; 8 bases map to TRBD1. CDR3 size: 15 residues. Germline CDR1 and CDR2: SGHRS and YFSETQ. The V gene end was trimmed by 4 bases and the J gene end by 0 bases; junction bases not matched to a gene: 3. CDR3 in amino acids: CASSQGQVSYNEQFF. In nucleotides, the CDR3 is TGCGCCAGCAGCCAGGGACAGGTCTCCTACAATGAGCAGTTCTTC.

The rearrangement joins TRBV9 to TRBJ2-2; D could derive from TRBD1 or TRBD2 (5 bases each). The V gene lost 1 base and the J gene lost 4 bases, with 11 bases spanning the gap. This CDR3 is 15 amino acids long. The germline V gene encodes CDR1 SGDLS and CDR2 YYNGEE. This chain's CDR3 is CASSVRGTPTGELFF. The CDR3 bases are TGTGCCAGCAGCGTAAGAGGGACGCCCACCGGGGAGCTGTTTTTT. Drawing the rest from reference TRBV9 and TRBJ2-2, the complete variable domain is DSGVTQTPKHLITATGQRVTLRCSPRSGDLSVYWYQQSLDQGLQFLIQYYNGEERAKGNILERFSAQQFPDLHSELNLSSLELGDSALYFCASSVRGTPTGELFFGEGSRLTVL.

The chain joins TRBV2 to TRBJ2-7; 7 bases are a match to TRBD2. This CDR3 is built from 14 residues. The V and J ends lost 7 bases and 6 bases, in that order; junction bases with no gene match: 12. Germline CDR1 and CDR2: SNHLY and FYNNEI. Here the CDR3 DNA reads TGTGCCAGCAATCGAGCGGGACTCGGCGGCGAGCAGTACTTC. This codes for CASNRAGLGGEQYF.

This clonotype was seen a handful of times. The chain combines TRBV7-9 with TRBJ1-2; 9 bases are shared with TRBD1. Germline CDR1 SEHNR, CDR2 FQNEAQ (reference sequence). This CDR3 contains 15 residues. V shed 5 bases, J shed 5 bases, and the junction held 9 bases outside the gene matches. The chain's CDR3 is CASSPTGGTVYGYTF. CDR3 nucleotides: TGTGCCAGCAGCCCGACAGGGGGAACGGTGTATGGCTACACCTTC.

The chain carries TRBV14 and TRBJ2-5; TRBD1 matches at 10 bases. The CDR3 sequence is 16 residues long. Trimming cost V 3 bases and J 5 bases; bases outside gene matches: 9. The germline V gene encodes CDR1 SGHDN and CDR2 FVKESK. CDR3 bases: TGTGCCAGCAGCCATCGTCGGGACAGGGGTCGCGAGACCCAGTACTTC. This sequence encodes CASSHRRDRGRETQYF.

This clonotype was observed a few times. The genes are TRBV29-1 and TRBJ2-6; no clear D gene. CDR1 SQVTM and CDR2 ANQGSEA come from the germline V gene. CDR3 length: 13 amino acids. The CDR3, as DNA: TGCAGTGCCCTCAGCTCTGGGGCCAACGTCCTGACTTTC. Encoded protein: CSALSSGANVLTF.

This clonotype was counted between two and nine times. The genes are TRBV7-2 and TRBJ2-1, with a weak D call TRBD1 (6 bases). Germline values: CDR1 SGHTA, CDR2 FQGNSA. Trimming cost V 5 bases and J 3 bases, with 17 bases left between them. This CDR3 has 16 residues. CDR3 region: CASSRGDRTIYNEQFF. The CDR3 DNA is TGTGCCAGCAGCCGGGGCGACAGGACCATCTACAATGAGCAGTTCTTC.

The chain combines TRBV7-2 with TRBJ2-1, with 12 bases lining up with TRBD2. Germline trimming cut 2 bases from V and 9 bases from J; bases unmatched to any gene: 5. Germline V lookup: CDR1 SGHTA, CDR2 FQGNSA. This CDR3 is built from 15 residues. The CDR3 region is CASSLRLAGVTEQFF. The CDR3 bases are TGTGCCAGCAGCTTAAGACTAGCGGGAGTCACTGAGCAGTTCTTC.